These T cell receptor beta chains were read from a single sample in a study of T-cell reconstitution after alpha-beta-depleted transplantation in children. TCRdb itself ran the PCR reads through MiXCR, one entry per CDR3 protein. Among approximately 290,000 distinct CDR3 sequences listed, roughly 11% were seen once. Source: peripheral blood, taken 180 days after TCRalphabeta/CD19-depleted stem cell transplant. These receptor sequences come from a male patient between 2 and 15 years old who had a stem cell transplant for chronic granulomatous disease, so the T cells may come from the graft donor. Each CDR3 is given with its conserved first and last residue.

TRBV29-1,14,TRBJ2-1,CSVGGQSSYNEQFF
TRBV18,16,TRBJ2-1,CASSPPSGHSYNEQFF
TRBV6-1,17,TRBJ1-1,CASSPPRGTGQNTEAFF
TRBV12-3/TRBV12-4,16,TRBJ1-6,CASSLNPGQGNSPLHF
TRBV12-3/TRBV12-4,13,TRBJ2-7,CASTRQGPYEQYF
TRBV12-3/TRBV12-4,13,TRBJ2-1,CASSSWENNEQFF
TRBV29-1,12,TRBJ2-2,CSVLGNTGELFF
TRBV7-3,16,TRBJ2-3,CASSLIGTGVTDTQYF
TRBV12-3/TRBV12-4,15,TRBJ1-1,CASSLVLGKDTEAFF
TRBV20-1,14,TRBJ1-1,CSARDPRLTAEAFF
TRBV12-3/TRBV12-4,13,TRBJ1-1,CASSDRWGTEAFF
TRBV12-3/TRBV12-4,15,TRBJ2-1,CASSFRGVPHNEQFF
TRBV20-1,13,TRBJ2-1,CSARDLTGGEQFF
TRBV7-9,20,TRBJ2-7,CASSRRYWAGGPRSSYEQYF
TRBV18,15,TRBJ2-3,CASSPRASGRDTQYF
TRBV5-5,16,TRBJ2-5,CASSLRARAGLETQYF
TRBV7-6,15,TRBJ1-6,CASSLGTESNSPLHF
TRBV5-1,14,TRBJ2-1,CASSLFPGLAEQFF
TRBV11-1,19,TRBJ2-7,CASSLALLLTGRSGDEQYF
TRBV7-9,14,TRBJ2-1,CASSRTSAHNEQFF
TRBV12-3/TRBV12-4,16,TRBJ2-5,CASSRLAGGQQETQYF
TRBV5-1,17,TRBJ2-2,CASSLVTGTTNTGELFF
TRBV27,14,TRBJ2-1,CASSWGGLYNEQFF
TRBV9,15,TRBJ2-7,CASSPRWGGEGEQYF
TRBV7-6,15,TRBJ1-3,CASSSADSSGNTIYF
TRBV12-3/TRBV12-4,15,TRBJ1-6,CAGRSGSSYNSPLHF
TRBV29-1,13,TRBJ1-2,CSVEGGRRDGYTF
TRBV5-1,17,TRBJ1-6,CASSSPPGQGPNSPLHF
TRBV28,14,TRBJ2-1,CASSLSAPYNEQFF
TRBV24-1,16,TRBJ2-5,CATSDPGQGAMETQYF
TRBV20-1,13,TRBJ2-7,CSARDWSGYEQYF
TRBV5-1,17,TRBJ2-6,CASSLLQGISGANVLTF
TRBV20-1,20,TRBJ2-5,CSARDVPRGPSGSIQETQYF
TRBV12-3/TRBV12-4,13,TRBJ1-2,CASRQGQGYGYTF
TRBV29-1,13,TRBJ2-7,CSVDPGTNYEQYF
TRBV18,15,TRBJ2-2,CASSPIITGTGELFF
TRBV11-2,20,TRBJ2-1,CASSLRTSGRGQLRYNEQFF
TRBV19,15,TRBJ1-1,CASSILPGVNTEAFF
TRBV5-3,11,TRBJ2-7,CARSLVYEQYF
TRBV5-6,16,TRBJ2-1,CASSPLYNTGNNEQFF
TRBV21-1,14,TRBJ2-7,CASSIATGPYEQYF
TRBV20-1,14,TRBJ2-1,CSASPGTTYNEQFF
TRBV6-4,14,TRBJ1-6,CASSKGSSNSPLHF